Each of the 8 T cell receptor beta chains below was sequenced from the same sample in a study of PD-1 blockade in mismatch repair-deficient tumors. TCRdb's copy holds only in-frame clones and misses some; the assay was immunoSEQ multiplex PCR. The repertoire holds tens of thousands of clones, around 73% seen once, with over 4.5% in the top ten. The sample here was peripheral blood, taken 2 weeks after starting pembrolizumab. The source is an adult with mismatch repair-deficient cancer.

CDR3 bases: TGTGCCAGCAGTTTAGGTAGCGGCGTACCGGGCGAGACCCAGTACTTC. It translates to CASSLGSGVPGETQYF. V and J are TRBV27 and TRBJ2-5, with a tentative D call TRBD2 (6 bases). Germline CDR1 MNHEY, CDR2 SMNVEV (reference sequence). The V and J ends lost 2 bases and 5 bases respectively, with 18 bases between them. The CDR3 covers 16 residues.

This rearrangement joins TRBV5-5 to TRBJ2-7; 10 bases map to TRBD2. Germline V gene data show CDR1 as SGHKS and CDR2 as YYEKEE (reference sequence). The CDR3 is made up of 13 amino acids. Trimming cost V 5 bases and J 5 bases; bases outside gene matches: 4. The CDR3 here is CASRGLAMNEQYF. Here the CDR3 DNA reads TGTGCCAGCAGGGGACTAGCGATGAACGAGCAGTACTTC.

This clone was picked up a small number of times. This rearrangement joins TRBV19 to TRBJ2-2, with D perhaps TRBD2 (7 bases). Germline values: CDR1 LNHDA, CDR2 SQIVND (reference sequence). Trimming left V 6 bases short and J 4 bases short, with 15 bases between. The CDR3 is 15 amino acids. The DNA for the CDR3 is TGTGCCAGTAGGAGGGGGGAGGGCCGCACCGGGGAGCTGTTTTTT. Amino acids: CASRRGEGRTGELFF. Based on the CDR3 plus reference TRBV19 and TRBJ2-2, the full variable domain is DGGITQSPKYLFRKEGQNVTLSCEQNLNHDAMYWYRQDPGQGLRLIYYSQIVNDFQKGDIAEGYSVSREKKESFPLTVTSAQKNPTAFYLCASRRGEGRTGELFFGEGSRLTVL.

The chain is built from TRBV4-1 and TRBJ2-7; D is possibly TRBD2 (6 bases). This CDR3 region has 15 residues. Germline CDR1 and CDR2: MGHRA and YSYEKL. The V gene lost 3 bases and the J gene lost 1 base, with 13 bases spanning the gap. In DNA form, the CDR3 reads TGCGCCAGCAGCCAGGGACTCGAAACTTCCTACGAGCAGTACTTC. This translates into CASSQGLETSYEQYF.

V usage is TRBV11-2 and J usage is TRBJ2-3; the D is unclear. Trimming shortened V by 3 bases and J by 0 bases, and 7 bases separated the two germline ends. CDR3 size: 14 residues. Germline lookup yields CDR1 SGHAT and CDR2 FQNNGV. The CDR3 is CASSLRKSTDTQYF. The DNA for the CDR3 is TGTGCCAGCAGCTTGAGAAAGAGCACAGATACGCAGTATTTT. The whole variable domain, remainder taken from reference TRBV11-2 and TRBJ2-3, is EAGVAQSPRYKIIEKRQSVAFWCNPISGHATLYWYQQILGQGPKLLIQFQNNGVVDDSQLPKDRFSAERLKGVDSTLKIQPAKLEDSAVYLCASSLRKSTDTQYFGPGTRLTVL.

Regarding this clone: Other nucleotide sequences in the sample specify the same CDR3. The CDR3 DNA sequence: TGTGCCAGCAGCGCACAGCGGAACACTGAAGCTTTCTTT. Translating gives CASSAQRNTEAFF. This rearrangement joins TRBV9 to TRBJ1-1; D is undetermined. Germline V lookup: CDR1 SGDLS, CDR2 YYNGEE. V was trimmed by 3 bases and J by 1 base, leaving 7 bases between them. The CDR3 contains 13 residues.

The rearrangement joins TRBV6-1 to TRBJ1-2; no firm D call. V was clipped by 2 bases and J by 1 base, with 8 bases between them. The CDR3 is made up of 14 amino acids. From germline, CDR1 is MNHNS and CDR2 SASEGT. The CDR3 sequence: CASSEYPGNYGYTF. The CDR3 coding sequence is TGTGCCAGCAGTGAATACCCGGGTAACTATGGCTACACCTTC.

This sequence joins TRBV7-8 and TRBJ2-6; D not certain. The V and J ends lost 5 bases and 4 bases respectively, with 15 bases between them. The germline CDR1 and CDR2 sequences are SGHVS and FQNEAQ. The CDR3 runs 16 residues. The CDR3 loop is CASSRPGQVGANVLTF. CDR3 nucleotides: TGTGCCAGCAGCCGGCCGGGTCAGGTCGGGGCCAACGTCCTGACTTTC.